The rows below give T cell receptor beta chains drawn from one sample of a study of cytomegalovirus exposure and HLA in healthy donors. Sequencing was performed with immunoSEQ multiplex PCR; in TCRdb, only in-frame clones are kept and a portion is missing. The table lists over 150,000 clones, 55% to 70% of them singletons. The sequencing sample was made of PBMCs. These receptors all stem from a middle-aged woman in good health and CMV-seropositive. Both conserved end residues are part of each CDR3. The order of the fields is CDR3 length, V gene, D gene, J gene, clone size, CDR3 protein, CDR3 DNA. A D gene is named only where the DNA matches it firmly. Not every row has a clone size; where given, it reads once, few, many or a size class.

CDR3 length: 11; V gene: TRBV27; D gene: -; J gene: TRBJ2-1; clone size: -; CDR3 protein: CASRLVNEQFF; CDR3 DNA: TGTGCCAGCCGACTAGTAAATGAGCAGTTCTTC
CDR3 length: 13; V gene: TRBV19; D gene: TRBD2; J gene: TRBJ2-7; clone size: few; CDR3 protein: CASSPSGGYEQYF; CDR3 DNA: TGTGCCAGTAGTCCCTCGGGGGGGTACGAGCAGTACTTC
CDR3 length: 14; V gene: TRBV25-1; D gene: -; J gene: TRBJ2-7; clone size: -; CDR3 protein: CASSELGQGREQYF; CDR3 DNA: TGTGCCAGCAGTGAATTAGGTCAGGGCAGAGAGCAGTACTTC
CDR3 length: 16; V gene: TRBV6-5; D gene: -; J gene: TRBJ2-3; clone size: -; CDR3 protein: CASSYSGTLSTDTQYF; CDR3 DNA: TGTGCCAGCAGTTACTCCGGGACACTTAGCACAGATACGCAGTATTTT
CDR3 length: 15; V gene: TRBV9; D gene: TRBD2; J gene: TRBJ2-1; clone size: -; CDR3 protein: CASSVVASGDNEQFF; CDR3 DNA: TGTGCCAGCAGCGTAGTGGCTAGCGGAGATAATGAGCAGTTCTTC
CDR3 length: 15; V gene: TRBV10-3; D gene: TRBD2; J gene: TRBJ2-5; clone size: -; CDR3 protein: CAISLAGDRQETQYF; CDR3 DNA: TGTGCCATCAGTCTAGCGGGGGACCGCCAAGAGACCCAGTACTTC
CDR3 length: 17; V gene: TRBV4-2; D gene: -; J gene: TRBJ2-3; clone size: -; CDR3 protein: CASSQDQSGSGGDTQYF; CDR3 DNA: TGTGCCAGCAGCCAAGATCAATCCGGGTCGGGCGGGGATACGCAGTATTTT
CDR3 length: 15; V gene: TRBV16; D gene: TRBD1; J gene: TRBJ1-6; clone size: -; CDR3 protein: CASRRGTGNNSPLHF; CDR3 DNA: TGTGCCAGCAGACGCGGGACAGGGAATAATTCACCCCTCCACTTT
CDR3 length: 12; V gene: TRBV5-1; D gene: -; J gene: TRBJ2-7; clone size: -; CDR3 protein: CASSLGQYEQYF; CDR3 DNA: TGCGCCAGCAGCTTGGGACAGTACGAGCAGTACTTC
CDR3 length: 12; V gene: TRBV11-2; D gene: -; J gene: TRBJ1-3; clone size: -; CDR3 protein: CASSRQEDTIYF; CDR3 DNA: TGTGCCAGCAGCCGACAGGAGGACACCATATATTTT
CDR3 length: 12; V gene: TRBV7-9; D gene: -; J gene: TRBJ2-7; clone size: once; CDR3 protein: CASSRGTCEQYF; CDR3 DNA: TGTGCCAGCAGCCGGGGGACCTGCGAGCAGTACTTC
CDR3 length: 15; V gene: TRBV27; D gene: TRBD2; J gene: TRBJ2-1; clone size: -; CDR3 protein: CASSPSGGVVGEQFF; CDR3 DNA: TGTGCCAGCAGTCCTAGCGGGGGGGTGGTAGGTGAGCAGTTCTTC
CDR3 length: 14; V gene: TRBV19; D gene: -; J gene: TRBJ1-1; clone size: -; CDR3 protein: CASSLWTPAGEAFF; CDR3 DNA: TGTGCCAGTAGTTTATGGACCCCGGCGGGGGAAGCTTTCTTT
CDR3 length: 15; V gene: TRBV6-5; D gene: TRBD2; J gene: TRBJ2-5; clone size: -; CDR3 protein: CASSYLAGGSETQYF; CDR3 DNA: TGTGCCAGCAGTTACTTAGCGGGAGGTTCCGAGACCCAGTACTTC
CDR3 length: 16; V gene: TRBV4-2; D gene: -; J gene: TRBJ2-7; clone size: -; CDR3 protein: CASSQDLARGSYEQYF; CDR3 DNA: TGTGCCAGCAGCCAAGATTTGGCTCGCGGCTCCTACGAGCAGTACTTC
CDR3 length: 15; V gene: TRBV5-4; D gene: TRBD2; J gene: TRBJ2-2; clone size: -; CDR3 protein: CASTLASGIPGELFF; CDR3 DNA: TGTGCCAGCACTTTGGCTAGCGGGATCCCCGGGGAGCTGTTTTTT
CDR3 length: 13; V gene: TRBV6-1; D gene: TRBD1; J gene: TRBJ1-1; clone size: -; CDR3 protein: CASEQGVYTEAFF; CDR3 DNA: TGTGCCAGCGAACAGGGGGTGTACACTGAAGCTTTCTTT
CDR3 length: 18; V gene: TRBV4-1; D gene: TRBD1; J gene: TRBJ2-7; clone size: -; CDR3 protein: CASSHEIRDRGHSYEQYF; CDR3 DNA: TGCGCCAGCAGCCATGAAATCCGGGACAGGGGCCACTCCTACGAGCAGTACTTC
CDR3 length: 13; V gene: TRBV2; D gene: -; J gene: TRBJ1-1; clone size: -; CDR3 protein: CASRGQPNTEAFF; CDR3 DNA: TGTGCCAGCAGGGGGCAGCCCAACACTGAAGCTTTCTTT
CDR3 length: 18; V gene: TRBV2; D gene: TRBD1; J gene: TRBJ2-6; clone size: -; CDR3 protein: CASSAPGQGGSGANVLTF; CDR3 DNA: TGTGCCAGCAGCGCACCGGGACAGGGGGGGTCTGGGGCCAACGTCCTGACTTTC
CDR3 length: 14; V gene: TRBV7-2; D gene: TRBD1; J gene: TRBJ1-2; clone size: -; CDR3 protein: CASSLGGQGRRYTF; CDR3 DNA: TGTGCCAGCAGCTTAGGGGGACAGGGGCGACGCTACACCTTC
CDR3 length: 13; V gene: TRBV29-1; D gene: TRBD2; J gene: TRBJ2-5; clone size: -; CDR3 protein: CSVDGTRQETQYF; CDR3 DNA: TGCAGCGTTGACGGGACTAGGCAAGAGACCCAGTACTTC
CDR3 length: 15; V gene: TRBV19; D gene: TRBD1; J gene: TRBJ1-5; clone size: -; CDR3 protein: CASSHFPDREQPQHF; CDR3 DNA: TGTGCCAGTAGTCACTTTCCGGACAGGGAACAGCCCCAGCATTTT
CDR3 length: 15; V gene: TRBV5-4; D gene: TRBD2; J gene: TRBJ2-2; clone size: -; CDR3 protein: CASSLGGSSFRELFF; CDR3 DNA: TGTGCCAGCAGCTTGGGCGGGAGTTCTTTTCGGGAGCTGTTTTTT
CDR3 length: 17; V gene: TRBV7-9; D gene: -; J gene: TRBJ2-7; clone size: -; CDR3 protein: CASSLPPAGEGDYEQYF; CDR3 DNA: TGTGCCAGCAGCTTACCCCCTGCAGGGGAAGGGGACTACGAGCAGTACTTC
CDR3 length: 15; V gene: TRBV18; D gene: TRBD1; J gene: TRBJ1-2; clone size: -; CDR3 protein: CASAKSGQGAGGYTF; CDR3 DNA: TGTGCCAGCGCGAAGTCGGGACAGGGGGCCGGTGGCTACACCTTC
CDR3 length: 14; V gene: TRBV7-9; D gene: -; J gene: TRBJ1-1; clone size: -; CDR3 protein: CSSSLRSGNTEAFF; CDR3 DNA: TGTTCCAGCAGCTTAAGGTCAGGGAACACTGAAGCTTTCTTT
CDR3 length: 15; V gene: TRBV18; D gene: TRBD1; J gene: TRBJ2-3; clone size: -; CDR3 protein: CASSPGQGAVDTQYF; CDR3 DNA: TGTGCCAGCTCACCGGGACAGGGGGCTGTAGATACGCAGTATTTT
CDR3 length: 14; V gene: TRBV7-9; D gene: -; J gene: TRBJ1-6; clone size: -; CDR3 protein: CASSLRQNNSPLHF; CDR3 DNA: TGTGCCAGCAGCTTACGACAGAATAATTCACCCCTCCACTTT
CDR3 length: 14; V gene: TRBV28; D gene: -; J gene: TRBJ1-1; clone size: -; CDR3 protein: CASSQRQKNTEAFF; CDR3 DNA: TGTGCCAGCAGTCAAAGACAGAAAAACACTGAAGCTTTCTTT
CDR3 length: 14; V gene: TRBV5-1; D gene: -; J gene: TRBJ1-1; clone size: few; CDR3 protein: CASSAGVGGTEAFF; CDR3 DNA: TGCGCCAGCAGCGCGGGAGTTGGGGGTACTGAAGCTTTCTTT
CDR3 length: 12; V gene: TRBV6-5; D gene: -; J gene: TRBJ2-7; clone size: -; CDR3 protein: CASRTIGEKEYF; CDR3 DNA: TGTGCCAGCAGAACAATAGGGGAAAAGGAGTACTTC
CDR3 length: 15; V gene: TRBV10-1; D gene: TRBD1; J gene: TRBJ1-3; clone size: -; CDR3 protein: CASSESTGTGNTIYF; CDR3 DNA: TGCGCCAGCAGTGAGTCGACAGGGACTGGAAACACCATATATTTT
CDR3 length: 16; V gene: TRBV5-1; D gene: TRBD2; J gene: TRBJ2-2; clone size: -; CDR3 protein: CASSLLAGDSPGELFF; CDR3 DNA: TGCGCCAGCAGCTTATTAGCGGGGGATTCCCCCGGGGAGCTGTTTTTT
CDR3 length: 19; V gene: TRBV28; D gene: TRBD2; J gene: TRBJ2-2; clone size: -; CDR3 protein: CASSSYHSSGGPITGELFF; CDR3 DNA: TGTGCCAGCAGTTCCTACCACTCTAGCGGGGGCCCAATTACCGGGGAGCTGTTTTTT
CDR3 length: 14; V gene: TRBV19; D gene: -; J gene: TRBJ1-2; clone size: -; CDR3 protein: CASSISSFDYGYTF; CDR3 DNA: TGTGCCAGTAGTATTAGTTCATTTGACTATGGCTACACCTTC
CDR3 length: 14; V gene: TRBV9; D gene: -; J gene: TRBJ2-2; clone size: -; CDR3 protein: CASSVDQGPRELFF; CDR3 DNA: TGTGCCAGCAGCGTAGATCAGGGTCCCCGGGAGCTGTTTTTT
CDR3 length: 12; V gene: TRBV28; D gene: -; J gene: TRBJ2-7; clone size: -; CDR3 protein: CASSLGGHEQYF; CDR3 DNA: TGTGCCAGCAGTTTAGGAGGCCACGAGCAGTACTTC
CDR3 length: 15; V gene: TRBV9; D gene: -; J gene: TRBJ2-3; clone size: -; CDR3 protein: CASSVVSSGTDTQYF; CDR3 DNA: TGTGCCAGCAGCGTAGTATCTAGCGGCACAGATACGCAGTATTTT
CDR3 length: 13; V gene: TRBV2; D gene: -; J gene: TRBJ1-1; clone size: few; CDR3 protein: CASTAGVNTEAFF; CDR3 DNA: TGTGCCAGCACGGCAGGGGTGAACACTGAAGCTTTCTTT
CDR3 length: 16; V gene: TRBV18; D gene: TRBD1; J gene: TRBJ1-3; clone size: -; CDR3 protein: CASSPPQGGPRNTIYF; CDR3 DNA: TGTGCCAGCTCACCACCTCAAGGGGGCCCTCGAAACACCATATATTTT
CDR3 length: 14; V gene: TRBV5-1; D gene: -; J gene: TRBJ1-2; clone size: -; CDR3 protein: CASSLAGEDYGYTF; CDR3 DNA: TGCGCCAGCAGCTTGGCCGGGGAAGACTATGGCTACACCTTC
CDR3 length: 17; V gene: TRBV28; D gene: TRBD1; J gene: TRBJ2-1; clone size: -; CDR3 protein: CATRDFPGQGVHNEQFF; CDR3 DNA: TGTGCCACCAGAGATTTCCCGGGACAGGGTGTCCACAATGAGCAGTTCTTC
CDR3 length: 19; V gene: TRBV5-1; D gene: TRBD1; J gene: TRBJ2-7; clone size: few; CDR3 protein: CASSSIDTGTGKLYYEQYF; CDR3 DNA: TGCGCCAGCAGCTCTATTGATACCGGGACAGGGAAATTGTACTACGAGCAGTACTTC
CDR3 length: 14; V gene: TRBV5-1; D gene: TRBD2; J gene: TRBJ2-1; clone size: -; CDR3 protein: CASSPSAGDNEQFF; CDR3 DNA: TGCGCCAGCAGCCCCTCCGCGGGGGACAATGAGCAGTTCTTC
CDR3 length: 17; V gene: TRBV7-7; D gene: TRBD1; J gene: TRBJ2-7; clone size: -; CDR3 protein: CASSSFPRTGGPYEQYF; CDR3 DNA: TGTGCTAGCAGCTCTTTTCCCCGGACAGGGGGGCCCTACGAGCAGTACTTC
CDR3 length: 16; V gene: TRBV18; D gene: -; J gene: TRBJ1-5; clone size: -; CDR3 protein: CASSPTPGQLGQPQHF; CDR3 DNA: TGTGCCAGCTCACCCACCCCAGGGCAGCTAGGTCAGCCCCAGCATTTT
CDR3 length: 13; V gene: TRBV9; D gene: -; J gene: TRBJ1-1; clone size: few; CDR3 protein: CASSSSSNTEAFF; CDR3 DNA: TGTGCCAGCAGCTCCTCCTCGAACACTGAAGCTTTCTTT
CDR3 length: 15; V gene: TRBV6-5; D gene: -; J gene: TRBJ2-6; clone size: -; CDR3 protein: CASWGGRAGANVLTF; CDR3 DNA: TGTGCCAGCTGGGGGGGCAGGGCTGGGGCCAACGTCCTGACTTTC
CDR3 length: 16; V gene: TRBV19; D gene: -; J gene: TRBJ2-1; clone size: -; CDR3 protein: CASSIPTGEGYNEQFF; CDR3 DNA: TGTGCCAGTAGTATACCGACAGGGGAGGGCTACAATGAGCAGTTCTTC
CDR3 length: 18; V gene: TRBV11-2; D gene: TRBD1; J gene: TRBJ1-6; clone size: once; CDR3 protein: CASSSRQGARSYNSPLHF; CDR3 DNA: TGTGCCAGCAGCTCCCGACAGGGGGCGCGCTCCTATAATTCACCCCTCCACTTT
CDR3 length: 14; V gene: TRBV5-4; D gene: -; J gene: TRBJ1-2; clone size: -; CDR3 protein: CASSLSGLNYGYTF; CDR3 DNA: TGTGCCAGCAGCTTGTCAGGGCTTAACTATGGCTACACCTTC
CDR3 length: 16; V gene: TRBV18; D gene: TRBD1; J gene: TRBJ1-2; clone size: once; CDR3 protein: CASSPPQGAKRYGYTF; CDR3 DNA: TGTGCCAGCTCACCACCACAGGGGGCCAAACGCTATGGCTACACCTTC
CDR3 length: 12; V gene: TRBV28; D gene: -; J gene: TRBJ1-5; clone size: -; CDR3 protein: CASRGGNQPQHF; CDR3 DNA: TGTGCCAGCAGGGGGGGGAATCAGCCCCAGCATTTT
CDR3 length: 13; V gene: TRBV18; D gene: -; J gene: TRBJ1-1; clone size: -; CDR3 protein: CASSPRRDTEAFF; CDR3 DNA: TGTGCCAGCTCACCACGCAGGGACACTGAAGCTTTCTTT
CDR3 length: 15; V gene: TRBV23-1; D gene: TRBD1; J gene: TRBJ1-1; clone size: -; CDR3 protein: CASSPRDRGFYWAFF; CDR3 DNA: TGCGCCAGCAGTCCTCGGGACAGGGGTTTTTACTGGGCTTTCTTT